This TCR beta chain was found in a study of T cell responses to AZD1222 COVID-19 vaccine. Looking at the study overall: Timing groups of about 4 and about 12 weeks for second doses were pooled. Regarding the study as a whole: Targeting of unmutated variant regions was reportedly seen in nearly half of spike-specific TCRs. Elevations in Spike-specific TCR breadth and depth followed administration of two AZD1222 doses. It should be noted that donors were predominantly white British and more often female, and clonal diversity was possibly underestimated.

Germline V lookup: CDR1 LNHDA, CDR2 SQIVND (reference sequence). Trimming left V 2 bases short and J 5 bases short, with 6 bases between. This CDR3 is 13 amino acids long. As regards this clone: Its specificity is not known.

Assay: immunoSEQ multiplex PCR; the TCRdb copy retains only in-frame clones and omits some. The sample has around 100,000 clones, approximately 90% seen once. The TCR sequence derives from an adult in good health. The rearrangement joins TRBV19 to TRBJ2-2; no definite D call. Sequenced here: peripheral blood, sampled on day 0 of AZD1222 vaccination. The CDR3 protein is CASSIISTGELFF. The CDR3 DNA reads TGTGCCAGTAGTATAATTTCGACCGGGGAGCTGTTTTTT.